This T cell receptor (beta chain) was sequenced during a study of T cells in Graves' hyperthyroidism and ophthalmopathy. Study-wide points: By a 13 V-J model, ophthalmopathy was set apart from stable hyperthyroidism. A median 6.5 months before onset, the model predicted ophthalmopathy.

Disease duration was under 3 months in the ophthalmopathy patients, who also had a Clinical Activity Score of at least 3 and a NOSPECS grade of at least 4. What was amplified from RNA transcripts were TCR beta CDR3 regions. Primed by the HTBI set, a first-round RT-PCR was run on the TCR CDR3. MiXCR was run by TCRdb on the multiplex PCR reads, yielding one entry per CDR3 protein. The sample lists around 250,000 distinct CDR3 sequences, roughly 15% occurring once. At least ten counts were recorded for this clonotype. Its antigen is not known. Germline CDR1 and CDR2: DFQATT and SNEGSKA (reference sequence). The CDR3 totals 16 residues. V was pared by 6 bases and J by 0 bases, with 9 bases of the junction left unmatched.

This chain links TRBV20-1 with TRBJ1-5; 9 positions match TRBD1. The sequence was collected from a woman aged 18-29 years with Graves' ophthalmopathy. The sample was blood. CDR3 DNA: TGCAGTGCGGGACAGGGAAGGGGGTATAGCAATCAGCCCCAGCATTTT. This encodes CSAGQGRGYSNQPQHF.